A selection of T cell receptor beta chains follows, all from one sample in a study of T cells in tuberculosis. Clones were sequenced by immunoSEQ multiplex PCR, and TCRdb holds only the in-frame ones, with some missing. Of about 29,000 clones in the sample, over 90% are singletons; the top ten hold more than 4%. The sample comprised PBMCs. Receptor source: a donor aged 10-29 years with latent tuberculosis or without tuberculosis infection. Both conserved end residues are part of each CDR3. The order of the fields is V gene, D gene, J gene, CDR3 length, CDR3 DNA, CDR3 protein. D genes are given only for firm matches.

v_gene: TRBV7-3; d_gene: TRBD1; j_gene: TRBJ1-4; len: 16; CDR3nt: TGTGCCAGCAGCACGGACGGACAGGGTCGGGGTGAAAAACTGTTTTTT; CDR3aa: CASSTDGQGRGEKLFF
v_gene: TRBV7-2; d_gene: NA; j_gene: TRBJ1-3; len: 16; CDR3nt: TGTGCCAGCAGCTCCCAAACATTCCTCTCTGGAAACACCATATATTTT; CDR3aa: CASSSQTFLSGNTIYF
v_gene: TRBV2; d_gene: NA; j_gene: TRBJ1-5; len: 15; CDR3nt: TGTGCCAGCAGTGGGACAACCTATAGCAATCAGCCCCAGCATTTT; CDR3aa: CASSGTTYSNQPQHF
v_gene: TRBV5-4; d_gene: TRBD1; j_gene: TRBJ1-2; len: 14; CDR3nt: TGTGCCAGCAGCTTACAGGGGGGTATCTATGGCTACACCTTC; CDR3aa: CASSLQGGIYGYTF
v_gene: TRBV9; d_gene: TRBD2; j_gene: TRBJ2-1; len: 15; CDR3nt: TGTGCCAGCAGCCGCGGGGGAGGCTCCTACAATGAGCAGTTCTTC; CDR3aa: CASSRGGGSYNEQFF
v_gene: TRBV11-1; d_gene: NA; j_gene: TRBJ2-1; len: 15; CDR3nt: TGTGCCAGCAGCTCAGCTTTTCAGGGGTACAATGAGCAGTTCTTC; CDR3aa: CASSSAFQGYNEQFF
v_gene: TRBV6-1; d_gene: TRBD2; j_gene: TRBJ2-7; len: 13; CDR3nt: TGTGCCAGCAGCCGGAGGGAGGGATACGAGCAGTACTTC; CDR3aa: CASSRREGYEQYF
v_gene: TRBV15; d_gene: TRBD1; j_gene: TRBJ2-5; len: 13; CDR3nt: TGTGCCACCAGCGTCGACAGGGGAGAGACCCAGTACTTC; CDR3aa: CATSVDRGETQYF
v_gene: TRBV4-1; d_gene: NA; j_gene: TRBJ2-2; len: 12; CDR3nt: TGCGCCAGCAGCCACGTATTCGGGGAGCTGTTTTTT; CDR3aa: CASSHVFGELFF
v_gene: TRBV2; d_gene: NA; j_gene: TRBJ2-3; len: 14; CDR3nt: TGTGCCAGCGGAAGGGGTATAAGCACAGATACGCAGTATTTT; CDR3aa: CASGRGISTDTQYF
v_gene: TRBV28; d_gene: NA; j_gene: TRBJ1-6; len: 13; CDR3nt: TGTGCCAGCTCGACAGGAAATAATTCACCCCTCCACTTT; CDR3aa: CASSTGNNSPLHF
v_gene: TRBV7-6; d_gene: TRBD2; j_gene: TRBJ2-7; len: 13; CDR3nt: TGTGCCAGCAGCCCCGGACTAGCCGTCGAGCAGTACTTC; CDR3aa: CASSPGLAVEQYF
v_gene: TRBV5-6; d_gene: NA; j_gene: TRBJ2-7; len: 13; CDR3nt: TGTGCCAGCAGCCTCCTGACAGACTACGAGCAGTACTTC; CDR3aa: CASSLLTDYEQYF
v_gene: TRBV9; d_gene: TRBD1; j_gene: TRBJ2-7; len: 15; CDR3nt: TGTGCCAGCAGCCCCCGGGACAGGGGATCCTACGAGCAGTACTTC; CDR3aa: CASSPRDRGSYEQYF
v_gene: TRBV2; d_gene: NA; j_gene: TRBJ1-2; len: 13; CDR3nt: TGTGCCAGCAGTGACCAGGGGAGTTATGGCTACACCTTC; CDR3aa: CASSDQGSYGYTF
v_gene: TRBV5-6; d_gene: TRBD2; j_gene: TRBJ2-1; len: 15; CDR3nt: TGTGCCAGCAGCTTAACTAGCGGGGGACCAAATGAGCAGTTCTTC; CDR3aa: CASSLTSGGPNEQFF
v_gene: TRBV28; d_gene: NA; j_gene: TRBJ1-1; len: 11; CDR3nt: TGTGCCAGCCACGGCAGGTATGAAGCTTTCTTT; CDR3aa: CASHGRYEAFF
v_gene: TRBV28; d_gene: TRBD1; j_gene: TRBJ1-6; len: 14; CDR3nt: TGTGCCACCCCCGGGACAGGGGTTAATTCACCCCTCCACTTT; CDR3aa: CATPGTGVNSPLHF
v_gene: TRBV5-1; d_gene: NA; j_gene: TRBJ2-7; len: 14; CDR3nt: TGCGCCAGCAGCTTGGCCGGCCAGGCCTACGAGCAGTACTTC; CDR3aa: CASSLAGQAYEQYF
v_gene: TRBV5-6; d_gene: NA; j_gene: TRBJ1-3; len: 16; CDR3nt: TGTGCCAGCAGCCTATTCGAACTGTCGTCTGGAAACACCATATATTTT; CDR3aa: CASSLFELSSGNTIYF
v_gene: TRBV7-9; d_gene: TRBD2; j_gene: TRBJ2-1; len: 15; CDR3nt: TGTGCCAGCAGCTTAGGGACTAGCGGGGGCTATGAGCAGTTCTTC; CDR3aa: CASSLGTSGGYEQFF
v_gene: TRBV9; d_gene: TRBD2; j_gene: TRBJ2-3; len: 15; CDR3nt: TGTGCCAGCAGCGTCCAAGCGGGGACTACAGATACGCAGTATTTT; CDR3aa: CASSVQAGTTDTQYF